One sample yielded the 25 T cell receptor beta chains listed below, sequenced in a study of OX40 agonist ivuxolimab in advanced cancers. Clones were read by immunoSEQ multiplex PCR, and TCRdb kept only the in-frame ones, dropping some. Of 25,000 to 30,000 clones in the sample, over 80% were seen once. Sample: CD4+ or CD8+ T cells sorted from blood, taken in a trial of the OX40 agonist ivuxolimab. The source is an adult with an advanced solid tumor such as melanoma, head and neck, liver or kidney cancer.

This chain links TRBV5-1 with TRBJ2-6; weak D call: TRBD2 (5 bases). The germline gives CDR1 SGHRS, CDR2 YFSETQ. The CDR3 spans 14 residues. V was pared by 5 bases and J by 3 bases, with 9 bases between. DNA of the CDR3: TGCGCCAGCAGACTGGGGAGTGGGGCCAACGTCCTGACTTTC. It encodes CASRLGSGANVLTF. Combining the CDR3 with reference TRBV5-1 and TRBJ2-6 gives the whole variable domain KAGVTQTPRYLIKTRGQQVTLSCSPISGHRSVSWYQQTPGQGLQFLFEYFSETQRNKGNFPGRFSGRQFSNSRSEMNVSTLELGDSALYLCASRLGSGANVLTFGAGSRLTVL.

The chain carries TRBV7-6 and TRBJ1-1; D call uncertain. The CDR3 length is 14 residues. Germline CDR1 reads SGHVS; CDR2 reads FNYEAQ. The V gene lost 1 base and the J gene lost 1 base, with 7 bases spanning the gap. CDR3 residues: CASSLGGRNTEAFF. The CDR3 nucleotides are TGTGCCAGCAGCTTAGGGGGAAGGAACACTGAAGCTTTCTTT. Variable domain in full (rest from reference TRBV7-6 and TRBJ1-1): GAGVSQSPRYKVTKRGQDVALRCDPISGHVSLYWYRQALGQGPEFLTYFNYEAQQDKSGLPNDRFSAERPEGSISTLTIQRTEQRDSAMYRCASSLGGRNTEAFFGQGTRLTVV.

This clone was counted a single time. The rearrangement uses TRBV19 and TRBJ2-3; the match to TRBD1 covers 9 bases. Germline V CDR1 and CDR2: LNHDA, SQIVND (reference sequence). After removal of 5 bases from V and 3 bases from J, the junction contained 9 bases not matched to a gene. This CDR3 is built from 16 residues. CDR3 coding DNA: TGTGCCAGTAGTCCCTCCGGGACAGGGTGGACAGATACGCAGTATTTT. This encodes CASSPSGTGWTDTQYF.

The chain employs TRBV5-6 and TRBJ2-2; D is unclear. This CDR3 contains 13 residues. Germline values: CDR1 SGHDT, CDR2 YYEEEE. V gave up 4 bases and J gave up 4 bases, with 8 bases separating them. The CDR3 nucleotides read TGTGCCAGCAGCCCTTTCCCCACCGGGGAGCTGTTTTTT. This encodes CASSPFPTGELFF. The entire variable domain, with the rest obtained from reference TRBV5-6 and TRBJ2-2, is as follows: DAGVTQSPTHLIKTRGQQVTLRCSPKSGHDTVSWYQQALGQGPQFIFQYYEEEERQRGNFPDRFSGHQFPNYSSELNVNALLLGDSALYLCASSPFPTGELFFGEGSRLTVL.

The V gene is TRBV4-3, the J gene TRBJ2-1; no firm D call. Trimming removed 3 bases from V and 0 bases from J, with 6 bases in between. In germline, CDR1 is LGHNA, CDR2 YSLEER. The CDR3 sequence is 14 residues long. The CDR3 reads CASSHQSSYNEQFF. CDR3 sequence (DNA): TGCGCCAGCAGCCATCAGAGCTCCTACAATGAGCAGTTCTTC.

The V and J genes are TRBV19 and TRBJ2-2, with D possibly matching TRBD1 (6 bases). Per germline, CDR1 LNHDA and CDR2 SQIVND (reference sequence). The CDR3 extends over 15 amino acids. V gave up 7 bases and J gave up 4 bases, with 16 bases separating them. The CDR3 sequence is CASNQPGAITGELFF. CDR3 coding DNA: TGTGCCAGTAATCAGCCAGGGGCGATCACCGGGGAGCTGTTTTTT.

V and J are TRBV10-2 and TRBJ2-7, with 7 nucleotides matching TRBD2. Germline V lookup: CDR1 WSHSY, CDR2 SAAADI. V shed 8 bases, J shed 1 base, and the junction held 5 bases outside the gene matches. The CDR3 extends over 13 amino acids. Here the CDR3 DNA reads TGCGCCAGCCTAGCGGCCCCTTCCTACGAGCAGTACTTC. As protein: CASLAAPSYEQYF.

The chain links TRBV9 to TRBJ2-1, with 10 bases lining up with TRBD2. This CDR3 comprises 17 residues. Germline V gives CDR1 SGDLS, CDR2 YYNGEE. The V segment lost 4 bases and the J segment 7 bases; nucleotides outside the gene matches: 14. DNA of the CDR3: TGTGCCAGCAGCCCCCCCGCGTCAATAGCGGGAGGAAATGAGCAGTTCTTC. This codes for CASSPPASIAGGNEQFF.

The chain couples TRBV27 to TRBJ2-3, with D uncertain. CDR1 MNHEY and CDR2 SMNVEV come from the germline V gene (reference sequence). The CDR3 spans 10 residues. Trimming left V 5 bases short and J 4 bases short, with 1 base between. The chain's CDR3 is CASSPDTQYF. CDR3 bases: TGTGCCAGCAGTCCAGATACGCAGTATTTT.

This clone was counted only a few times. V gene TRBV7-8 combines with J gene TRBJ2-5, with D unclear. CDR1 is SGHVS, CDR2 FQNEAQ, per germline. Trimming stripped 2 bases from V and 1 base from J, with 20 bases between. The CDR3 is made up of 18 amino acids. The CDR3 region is CASSLWGWQVPFQETQYF. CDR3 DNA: TGTGCCAGCAGCTTATGGGGTTGGCAGGTTCCCTTCCAAGAGACCCAGTACTTC.

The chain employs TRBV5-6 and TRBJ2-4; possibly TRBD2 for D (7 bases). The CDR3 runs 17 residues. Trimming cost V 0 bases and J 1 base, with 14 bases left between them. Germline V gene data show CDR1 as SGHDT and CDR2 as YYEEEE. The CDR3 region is CASSLGGGGAAKNIQYF. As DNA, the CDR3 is TGTGCCAGCAGCTTGGGGGGCGGGGGCGCGGCCAAAAACATTCAGTACTTC.

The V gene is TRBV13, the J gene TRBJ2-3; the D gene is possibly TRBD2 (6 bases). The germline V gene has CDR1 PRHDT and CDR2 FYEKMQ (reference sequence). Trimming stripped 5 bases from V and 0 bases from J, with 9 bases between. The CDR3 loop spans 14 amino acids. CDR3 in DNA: TGTGCCAGCAGCGGGGGACTGAGCACAGATACGCAGTATTTT. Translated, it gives CASSGGLSTDTQYF.

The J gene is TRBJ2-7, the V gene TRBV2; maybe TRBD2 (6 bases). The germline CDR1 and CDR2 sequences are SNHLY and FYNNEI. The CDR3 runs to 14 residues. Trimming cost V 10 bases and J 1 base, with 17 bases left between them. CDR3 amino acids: CANANRDSSYEQYF. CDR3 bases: TGTGCCAACGCAAACCGGGACTCTTCCTACGAGCAGTACTTC.

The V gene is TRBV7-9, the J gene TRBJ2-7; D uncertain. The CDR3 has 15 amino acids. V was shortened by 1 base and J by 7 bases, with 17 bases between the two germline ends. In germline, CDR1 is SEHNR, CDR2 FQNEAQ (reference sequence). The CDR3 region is CASSLVFDNRGEQYF. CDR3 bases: TGTGCCAGCAGCTTAGTCTTCGACAACCGCGGAGAGCAGTACTTC.

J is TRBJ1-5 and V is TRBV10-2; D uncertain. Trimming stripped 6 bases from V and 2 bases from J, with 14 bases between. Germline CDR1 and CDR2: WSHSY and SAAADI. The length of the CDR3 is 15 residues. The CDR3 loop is CASRGGIWGNQPQHF. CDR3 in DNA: TGCGCCAGCAGAGGAGGGATCTGGGGCAATCAGCCCCAGCATTTT.

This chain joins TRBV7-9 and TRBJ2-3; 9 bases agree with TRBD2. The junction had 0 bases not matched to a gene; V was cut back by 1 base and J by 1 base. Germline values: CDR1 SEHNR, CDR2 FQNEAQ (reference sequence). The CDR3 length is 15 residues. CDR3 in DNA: TGTGCCAGCAGCTTAGGGACTAGCGGCACAGATACGCAGTATTTT. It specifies CASSLGTSGTDTQYF.

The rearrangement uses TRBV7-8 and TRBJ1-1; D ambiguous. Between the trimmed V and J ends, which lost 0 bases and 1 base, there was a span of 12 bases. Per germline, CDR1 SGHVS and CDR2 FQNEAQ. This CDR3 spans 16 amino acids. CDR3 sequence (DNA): TGTGCCAGCAGCTTAGCGGGGAACGGGCAGAACACTGAAGCTTTCTTT. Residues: CASSLAGNGQNTEAFF.

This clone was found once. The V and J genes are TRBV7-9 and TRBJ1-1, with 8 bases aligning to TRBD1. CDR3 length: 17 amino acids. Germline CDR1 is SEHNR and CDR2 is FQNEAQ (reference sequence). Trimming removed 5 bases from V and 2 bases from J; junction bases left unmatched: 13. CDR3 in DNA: TGTGCCAGCAGCCGCACCCGACAGGGGTTCGGTAACACTGAAGCTTTCTTT. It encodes CASSRTRQGFGNTEAFF.

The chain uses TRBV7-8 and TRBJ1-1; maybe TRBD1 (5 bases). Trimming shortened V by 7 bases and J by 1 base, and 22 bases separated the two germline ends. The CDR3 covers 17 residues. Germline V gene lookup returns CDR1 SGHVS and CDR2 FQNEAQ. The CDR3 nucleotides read TGTGCCAGCATCCCTCGTCGGGTCGGGACGGGGAACACTGAAGCTTTCTTT. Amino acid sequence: CASIPRRVGTGNTEAFF.

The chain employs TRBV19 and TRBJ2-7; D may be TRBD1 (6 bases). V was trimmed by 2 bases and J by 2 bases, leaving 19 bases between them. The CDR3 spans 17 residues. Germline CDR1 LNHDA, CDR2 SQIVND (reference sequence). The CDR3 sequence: CASSISPRGDYTYEQYF. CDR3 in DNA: TGTGCCAGTAGTATAAGCCCCAGGGGTGATTATACCTACGAGCAGTACTTC.

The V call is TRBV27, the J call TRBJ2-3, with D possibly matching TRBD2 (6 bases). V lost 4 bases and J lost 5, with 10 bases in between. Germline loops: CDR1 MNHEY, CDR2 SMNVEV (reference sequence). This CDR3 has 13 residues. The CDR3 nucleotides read TGTGCCAGCAGTTATATCGGGGGAGATACGCAGTATTTT. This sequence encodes CASSYIGGDTQYF.

Here the CDR3 reads CASGGKAGGETDTQYF. The CDR3 DNA sequence: TGTGCCAGCGGCGGTAAAGCGGGAGGTGAGACAGATACGCAGTATTTT. The rearrangement links TRBV9 to TRBJ2-3; the match to TRBD2 covers 9 bases. Germline values: CDR1 SGDLS, CDR2 YYNGEE. The CDR3 totals 16 residues. The V segment lost 7 bases and the J segment 3 bases; nucleotides outside the gene matches: 12.

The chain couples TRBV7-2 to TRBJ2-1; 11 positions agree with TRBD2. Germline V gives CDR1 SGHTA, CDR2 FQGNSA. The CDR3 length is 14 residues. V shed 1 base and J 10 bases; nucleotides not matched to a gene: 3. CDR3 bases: TGTGCCAGCAGCTTAGTAGCGGGAGGGCCCGAGCAGTTCTTC. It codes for CASSLVAGGPEQFF.

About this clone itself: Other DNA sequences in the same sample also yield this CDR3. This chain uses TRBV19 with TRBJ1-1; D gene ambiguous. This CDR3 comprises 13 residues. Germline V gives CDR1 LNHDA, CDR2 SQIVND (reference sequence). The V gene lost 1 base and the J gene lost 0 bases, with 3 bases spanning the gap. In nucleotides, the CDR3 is TGTGCCAGTAGTATAGCCCTGAACACTGAAGCTTTCTTT. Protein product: CASSIALNTEAFF. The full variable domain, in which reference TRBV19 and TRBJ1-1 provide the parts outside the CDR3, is DGGITQSPKYLFRKEGQNVTLSCEQNLNHDAMYWYRQDPGQGLRLIYYSQIVNDFQKGDIAEGYSVSREKKESFPLTVTSAQKNPTAFYLCASSIALNTEAFFGQGTRLTVV.

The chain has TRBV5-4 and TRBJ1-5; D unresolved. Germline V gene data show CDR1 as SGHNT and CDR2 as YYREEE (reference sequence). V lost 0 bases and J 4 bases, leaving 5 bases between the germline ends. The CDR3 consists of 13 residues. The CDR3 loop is CASSLDLNQPQHF. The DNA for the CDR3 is TGTGCCAGCAGCTTGGACCTTAATCAGCCCCAGCATTTT.